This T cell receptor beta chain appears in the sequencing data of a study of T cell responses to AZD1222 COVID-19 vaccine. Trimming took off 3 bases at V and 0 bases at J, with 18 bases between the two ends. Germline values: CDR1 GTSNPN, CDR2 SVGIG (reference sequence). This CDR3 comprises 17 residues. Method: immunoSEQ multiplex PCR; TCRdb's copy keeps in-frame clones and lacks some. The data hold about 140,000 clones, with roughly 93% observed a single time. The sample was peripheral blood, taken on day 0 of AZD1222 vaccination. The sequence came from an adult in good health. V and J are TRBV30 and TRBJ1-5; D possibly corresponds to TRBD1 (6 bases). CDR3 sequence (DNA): TGTGCCTGGAGCCTACCTAGGGACACCTATAGCAATCAGCCCCAGCATTTT. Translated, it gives CAWSLPRDTYSNQPQHF.